This is a list of T cell receptor beta chains from one sample in a study of T cell responses to AZD1222 COVID-19 vaccine. TCRdb's copy holds only in-frame clones and misses some; the assay was immunoSEQ multiplex PCR. The table records approximately 150,000 clones, 80% to 95% of them present only once. The sample in question was peripheral blood, obtained 28 days after the second AZD1222 dose. The receptor source for this set is an adult who received the AZD1222 COVID-19 vaccine. The CDR3 runs from the conserved cysteine through the conserved F or W. The D gene is left open where the match is weak. Rows give clone size only sometimes, using once, few, many, or a class for an expanded clone.

j_gene	abundance	d_gene	v_gene	CDR3nt	CDR3aa
TRBJ2-1	NA	TRBD2	TRBV9	TGTGCCAGCAGCGTAGCGGCGGGGACTAACTTTAATAACAATGAGCAGTTCTTC	CASSVAAGTNFNNNEQFF
TRBJ1-2	NA	NA	TRBV5-4	TGTGCCAGCAGCTTGACAGCAGCTAACTATGGCTACACCTTC	CASSLTAANYGYTF
TRBJ2-1	NA	NA	TRBV6-6	TGTGCCAGCAGTCTTCGGGGGAGTGAGCAGTTCTTC	CASSLRGSEQFF
TRBJ1-1	NA	TRBD1	TRBV5-4	TGTGCCAGCAGCCCCCGGGACAGGGTCGTGGACACTGAAGCTTTCTTT	CASSPRDRVVDTEAFF
TRBJ2-1	NA	NA	TRBV28	TGTGCCAGCAGTTTCTGGGATGAGCAGTTCTTC	CASSFWDEQFF
TRBJ1-2	NA	NA	TRBV14	TGTGCCAGCAGCCAAGATGGGGCACCGCGCTATGGCTACACCTTC	CASSQDGAPRYGYTF
TRBJ2-7	NA	TRBD1	TRBV11-2	TGTGCCAGCAGCCCCCGGGACAGGTCATACTACGAGCAGTACTTC	CASSPRDRSYYEQYF
TRBJ1-5	NA	NA	TRBV12-3/TRBV12-4	TGTGCCAGCAGTTACGGGGGAGCAGGGCGGCATTTT	CASSYGGAGRHF
TRBJ1-6	once	NA	TRBV7-9	TGTGCCAGCACCCCCGGCGAGGGGGATAATTCACCCCTCCACTTT	CASTPGEGDNSPLHF
TRBJ1-1	many	NA	TRBV29-1	TGCAGCGTCCTAAGTTGGGCGAACACTGAAGCTTTCTTT	CSVLSWANTEAFF
TRBJ1-6	NA	TRBD1	TRBV11-2	TGTGCCAGCAGCCGAAGACAGGGATATGGTTCACCCCTCCACTTT	CASSRRQGYGSPLHF
TRBJ1-6	once	TRBD1	TRBV28	TGTGCCAGCAGTGTGGGACAGGGAGTAGTGTCACCCCTCCACTTT	CASSVGQGVVSPLHF
TRBJ2-7	once	TRBD2	TRBV19	TGTGCCAGTAGTATGGGACAGATAGCGGGAGGGGTTGACGAGCAGTACTTC	CASSMGQIAGGVDEQYF
TRBJ1-5	NA	NA	TRBV3-1/TRBV3-2	TGTGCCAGCAGCCAAGGGACAGCAACAACGTTTCAGCCCCAGCATTTT	CASSQGTATTFQPQHF
TRBJ2-1	few	TRBD2	TRBV11-2	TGTGCCAGCAGCTTTTTGGGCGGGGGAGACAATGAGCAGTTCTTC	CASSFLGGGDNEQFF
TRBJ2-2	NA	TRBD1	TRBV24-1	TGTGCCACCAGTGATTCGACAGGGACCGGGGAGCTGTTTTTT	CATSDSTGTGELFF
TRBJ1-2	NA	TRBD1	TRBV11-2	TGTGCCAGCAGCTTAGACCAGAAGGGGGCAGGTGGCTACACCTTC	CASSLDQKGAGGYTF
TRBJ2-7	NA	NA	TRBV15	TGTGCCACCAGCAGAGAGTCTGCCCCCTACGAGCAGTACTTC	CATSRESAPYEQYF
TRBJ2-1	NA	TRBD2	TRBV9	TGTGCCAGCAGCCCTCAAGGACTAGCGGGAGTCGGTACATACAATGAGCAGTTCTTC	CASSPQGLAGVGTYNEQFF
TRBJ2-3	NA	TRBD2	TRBV7-2	TGTGCCAGCACGGCCGGGACTAGCGGCGCTTGGGATACGCAGTATTTT	CASTAGTSGAWDTQYF
TRBJ1-5	many	NA	TRBV6-2/TRBV6-3	TGTGCCAGCAGTTATTCGGACAGTTATCAGCCCCAGCATTTT	CASSYSDSYQPQHF
TRBJ1-3	NA	NA	TRBV9	TGTGCCAGCAGCTTTGCTCCAGGAAACACCATATATTTT	CASSFAPGNTIYF
TRBJ2-5	NA	TRBD2	TRBV5-6	TGTGCCAGCAGCTTCGTACTAGCGAATCAAGAGACCCAGTACTTC	CASSFVLANQETQYF
TRBJ2-2	NA	NA	TRBV27	TGTGCCAGCAGCTCTACCGGGACGACGAACACCGGGGAGCTGTTTTTT	CASSSTGTTNTGELFF
TRBJ2-7	NA	TRBD1	TRBV30	TGTGCCTGGAGCCGGGACAGGGGGCTTTACGAGCAGTACTTC	CAWSRDRGLYEQYF
TRBJ2-1	once	TRBD2	TRBV9	TGTGCCAGCAGCGTAGAACTAGCGGGATCCAATGAGCAGTTCTTC	CASSVELAGSNEQFF
TRBJ2-2	NA	NA	TRBV9	TGTGCCAGCAGCGTAGACTTGGGCGGGGTAATCACCGGGGAGCTGTTTTTT	CASSVDLGGVITGELFF
TRBJ2-7	NA	TRBD1	TRBV18	TGTGCCAGCTCACCACCGAGGGGACAGGCCTCCTACGAGCAGTACTTC	CASSPPRGQASYEQYF
TRBJ2-7	few	TRBD2	TRBV3-1/TRBV3-2	TGTGCCAGCACCCCTCTCGGGACTAGGAGCCACGAGCAGTACTTC	CASTPLGTRSHEQYF
TRBJ1-4	NA	TRBD1	TRBV10-3	TGTGCCATCAGTGACTTCGACAGGGTCGGGGAAAAACTGTTTTTT	CAISDFDRVGEKLFF
TRBJ1-5	medium-sized	NA	TRBV12-3/TRBV12-4	TGTGCCAGCAGCTTCGGTGGCTATCAGCCCCAGCATTTT	CASSFGGYQPQHF
TRBJ2-7	NA	TRBD2	TRBV9	TGTGCCAGCAGCCCCGCGACTAGCGGGCCCCCCTACGAGCAGTACTTC	CASSPATSGPPYEQYF
TRBJ1-3	NA	NA	TRBV9	TGTGCCAGCAGCGTAGATGGAGGGGTCGGAAACACCATATATTTT	CASSVDGGVGNTIYF
TRBJ2-3	NA	TRBD2	TRBV6-5	TGTGCCAGCAGCGGACTAGCGGGCACAGATACGCAGTATTTT	CASSGLAGTDTQYF
TRBJ2-6	NA	NA	TRBV27	TGTGCCAGCAGTTCCTTTACAGGGCAGGGGGCCAACGTCCTGACTTTC	CASSSFTGQGANVLTF
TRBJ1-6	once	TRBD1	TRBV5-1	TGCGCCAGCAGCAGGACAGGTAGTAATTCACCCCTCCACTTT	CASSRTGSNSPLHF
TRBJ2-3	once	TRBD2	TRBV3-1/TRBV3-2	TGTGCCAGCAGCCAAGAAAAGGAGGGAGCGGGGGGAAGCACAGATACGCAGTATTTT	CASSQEKEGAGGSTDTQYF
TRBJ1-6	NA	NA	TRBV6-5	TGTGCCAGCAGTTACTCCGGACTTCAGGGGTCACCCCTCCACTTT	CASSYSGLQGSPLHF
TRBJ2-2	NA	NA	TRBV6-6	TGTGCCAGCAGTCCCATCCCCCCGACGGACACGACGAACACCGGGGAGCTGTTTTTT	CASSPIPPTDTTNTGELFF
TRBJ2-7	NA	NA	TRBV28	TGTGCCAGCAGGGCGGGACAGTCCTACGAGCAGTACTTC	CASRAGQSYEQYF
TRBJ1-6	NA	NA	TRBV5-1	TGCGCCAGCAGCTTGCTCCAGACGAATTCACCCCTCCACTTT	CASSLLQTNSPLHF
TRBJ1-3	once	NA	TRBV30	TGTGCCTGGATACCGGGGACACTATACGGAAACACCATATATTTT	CAWIPGTLYGNTIYF
TRBJ2-5	NA	TRBD1	TRBV7-2	TGTGCCAGCAGCGCCTGGACAGGGTTTGGGGAGACCCAGTACTTC	CASSAWTGFGETQYF
TRBJ2-7	NA	TRBD1	TRBV18	TGTGCCAGCCGGGCCCCCGGGACAGGGATCGGCGAGCAGTACTTC	CASRAPGTGIGEQYF
TRBJ1-2	NA	NA	TRBV11-1	TGTGCCAGCAGCTTAGACGGATTGCGACACTATGGCTACACCTTC	CASSLDGLRHYGYTF
TRBJ1-5	NA	NA	TRBV18	TGTGCCAGCTCACCGGAAACGAGCAATCAGCCCCAGCATTTT	CASSPETSNQPQHF
TRBJ1-2	NA	NA	TRBV30	TGTGCCTGGGGACCGGGAAGTAACTATGGCTACACCTTC	CAWGPGSNYGYTF
TRBJ2-1	NA	NA	TRBV28	TGTGCCAGCAGTTTAATACTGAGCTCCTACAATGAGCAGTTCTTC	CASSLILSSYNEQFF
TRBJ1-5	NA	TRBD1	TRBV6-1	TGTGCCAGCAGTGAGTGGGGACAGATTAATCAGCCCCAGCATTTT	CASSEWGQINQPQHF
TRBJ2-1	NA	TRBD1	TRBV28	TGTGCCAGCAGTTTAGCAGGGGGCATGACCTACAATGAGCAGTTCTTC	CASSLAGGMTYNEQFF